These 2 T cell receptor beta chains originate from one sample sequenced in a study of T cells expressing NK-cell markers (dated by TCRdb to 2018 to 2020). The library relied on 5' RACE. For sequencing, an Illumina HiSeq 2000 was employed. Each entry corresponds to one CDR3 protein sequence from reads that TCRdb reprocessed, and DNA is not given. The table of this sample itemizes some 280,000 distinct CDR3 sequences. Together, the top ten hold 0.39% of the sample. Material for sequencing was blood T cells: a sorted CD56 or NKG2C T cell subset, CD4+ or CD8+ T cells, or bulk PBMC T cells (not recorded which). The receptors derive from a man between 18 and 35 years old in good health. Donor details come from another sample of the same person, matched by shared clones.

The V and J genes are TRBV11-2 and TRBJ2-5; no DNA is available, so the TRBD1 call from TCRdb remains unchecked. The CDR3 consists of 12 residues. Germline V gene sequence: CDR1 SGHAT, CDR2 FQNNGV. The CDR3 protein is CASSPGARTQYF.

This chain's CDR3 is CASSLGGGPETQYF. This sequence joins TRBV12-3 or TRBV12-4 and TRBJ2-5; TCRdb's D call of TRBD1 is untestable without DNA. The CDR3 covers 14 residues.